This T cell receptor beta chain was obtained from a study of cytomegalovirus exposure and HLA in healthy donors (TCRdb year 2017). Background on the whole study: The 500 to 800 repertoires of the first cohort and the roughly 110 validation repertoires were produced on the same platform, according to a later analysis. To predict cytomegalovirus infection status, the study combined high-throughput TCR immunosequencing, statistical association of individual TCRs with disease status, and machine learning. Along with the approximately 650-subject first cohort, a separate validation cohort of over a hundred different subjects was used. The study aimed to test whether cataloging public T cell receptors could reveal signatures of past pathogen exposure.

The donors belonged to the validation cohort of over a hundred subjects, which was separate from the roughly 700-subject first cohort. Clipping removes 3 bases from V and 3 bases from J, with 14 as the unmatched junction base count. The germline V gene supplies CDR1 SGDLS and CDR2 YYNGEE. The CDR3 runs 18 residues from the cysteine to the phenylalanine. The only DNA kept is the CDR3, 54 bases in frame from the first base. This clone appeared once. Its cognate antigen has yet to be identified. No much larger clonotype is one base removed from it; base qualities were not supplied. What the study reported, not specific to this receptor: Most TCR sequences were seen in very few donors, while some public TCRs were found in many individuals. In a later analysis, TCRs clustered in the first cohort were found to also tend to co-occur in the approximately 110 validation repertoires, with about 94% of cluster scores above 0. In both the original and validation cohorts, the classifier was reported to diagnose cytomegalovirus status with high specificity and sensitivity. According to the authors, the approach could potentially be generalized to other disease states and immunological phenotypes. All 120 or so repertoires were used to score co-occurrence in the validation cohort in a later analysis, because that analysis had no HLA typing for the cohort. The study listed approximately 160 TCR beta chains as associated with cytomegalovirus. A few of the identified cytomegalovirus-associated TCR beta chains were confirmed in vitro to be specific for cytomegalovirus antigens.

The library was made by the immunoSEQ multiplex PCR assay. Under the source paper's analysis protocol: To diagnose cytomegalovirus status from the catalog of TCR beta chain sequences, a statistical classification framework was built. Not all clones reach the TCRdb copy of this immuneACCESS table, which keeps in-frame sequences only. Checked studies attribute under half of the gap to unresolved V genes and leave the rest unexplained. The V and J calls and clone size come from that table; D and trimming were worked out from the DNA. This sample comprises fewer than 350,000 clones, approximately 87% of them detected only once. The ten largest clones add up to over 0.85% of the sample.

The rearranged segments are TRBV9 and TRBJ2-3; 9 central nucleotides agree with TRBD2. The sequencing sample was made of PBMCs. The clonotype was recovered from a woman younger than 30 in good health and CMV-seronegative. The bases are TGTGCCAGCAGCGGCCGGAGGCGGGAGGGCCTCTGGACAGATACGCAGTATTTT. The resulting protein is CASSGRRREGLWTDTQYF.